One sample yielded the 30 T cell receptor beta chains listed below, sequenced in a study of blood T cell repertoires in COVID-19 (TCRdb year 2020). The library was produced with the immunoSEQ multiplex PCR assay. Here the immuneACCESS table is served through TCRdb, limited to in-frame sequences with V and J called. Missing clones are a known gap in these copies; in checked studies unresolved V genes cover under half, and the rest lacks a known reason. This sample gives 150,000 to 200,000 clones in total; 80% to 95% of them show up just once. Jointly, the top ten make up 3.5% to 5% of the sample. Sample: peripheral blood. Receptor source: a woman aged 50 to 65 with acute or convalescent COVID-19.

This chain uses TRBV7-8 with TRBJ2-1; 9 nucleotides agree with TRBD2. Germline assignment: CDR1 SGHVS and CDR2 FQNEAQ. J was trimmed by 5 bases and V by 5 bases; bases with no gene match: 7. The CDR3 has 15 amino acids. CDR3 coding DNA: TGTGCCAGCAGCCTTGGACTAGCGCCCGACAATGAGCAGTTCTTC. It encodes CASSLGLAPDNEQFF.

The chain employs TRBV7-2 and TRBJ1-1, with D hard to call. This CDR3 has 15 amino acids. The germline V gene has CDR1 SGHTA and CDR2 FQGNSA. Trimming shortened V by 0 bases and J by 0 bases, and 8 bases separated the two germline ends. The CDR3, as DNA: TGTGCCAGCAGCTTAGCGGTGGCCATGAACACTGAAGCTTTCTTT. It yields the protein CASSLAVAMNTEAFF.

The J gene is TRBJ1-4, the V gene TRBV29-1; D gene unclear. Trimming removed 4 bases at V and 2 bases at J, with 14 bases between. CDR1 and CDR2 from the germline V gene are SQVTM and ANQGSEA. The CDR3 loop spans 15 amino acids. The CDR3 loop is CSVGILGGTNEKLFF. CDR3 DNA sequence: TGCAGCGTTGGGATTCTAGGAGGGACTAATGAAAAACTGTTTTTT.

The chain employs TRBV4-1 and TRBJ1-4; 7 bases line up with TRBD1. This CDR3 contains 16 residues. Germline loops: CDR1 MGHRA, CDR2 YSYEKL. V shed 8 bases and J 2 bases; nucleotides not matched to a gene: 11. CDR3 nucleotides: TGCGCCAGCTGCAAAATACAGGGGTCCACTAATGAAAAACTGTTTTTT. As protein: CASCKIQGSTNEKLFF.

V gene TRBV28 combines with J gene TRBJ1-4; 7 nucleotides match TRBD1. The CDR3 contains 14 residues. The V gene end was trimmed by 5 bases and the J gene end by 6 bases; junction bases not matched to a gene: 6. The germline V gene has CDR1 MDHEN and CDR2 SYDVKM. CDR3 sequence: CASSLRDSYEKLFF. CDR3 in DNA: TGTGCCAGCAGTCTCCGGGACAGTTATGAAAAACTGTTTTTT.

The J gene is TRBJ1-1, the V gene TRBV6-5, with D hard to call. Trimming removed 7 bases from V and 3 bases from J, with 12 bases in between. In germline, CDR1 is MNHEY, CDR2 SVGAGI. This CDR3 spans 13 amino acids. CDR3 nucleotide sequence: TGTGCCAGCACGGAGAAGTCCTACACTGAAGCTTTCTTT. Translated: CASTEKSYTEAFF.

The chain carries TRBV7-6 and TRBJ2-1; a weak D match, TRBD1 (5 bases). Trimming took 5 bases from V and 6 from J, leaving 14 bases between them. This CDR3 has 14 residues. CDR1 SGHVS and CDR2 FNYEAQ come from the germline V gene. CDR3 amino acids: CASSGLKGSNEQFF. CDR3 nucleotides: TGTGCCAGCAGCGGTCTTAAGGGGTCCAATGAGCAGTTCTTC.

V and J are TRBV9 and TRBJ2-1; D not resolved. Trimming took 4 bases from V and 14 from J, leaving 13 bases between them. The V gene's germline CDR1 is SGDLS and CDR2 YYNGEE. CDR3 length: 11 residues. CDR3 sequence: CASSTGPEKFF. CDR3 nucleotide sequence: TGTGCCAGCAGCACCGGCCCGGAGAAGTTCTTC.

The chain joins TRBV3-1 (or the pseudogene TRBV3-2) to TRBJ2-1; 9 positions match TRBD2. Germline V CDR1 and CDR2: LGHDT, YNNKEL (reference sequence). The J segment lost 8 bases and the V segment lost 2 bases, leaving 13 bases of the junction unmatched. CDR3 length: 17 amino acids. The CDR3 DNA sequence: TGTGCCAGCAGCCAATCCCTCTCGCGGGGGGGCCGCGATGAGCAGTTCTTC. This encodes CASSQSLSRGGRDEQFF.

This clone came up a few times. The genes are TRBV29-1 and TRBJ1-4, with D perhaps matching TRBD1 (6 bases). The germline CDR1 and CDR2 sequences are SQVTM and ANQGSEA. This CDR3 comprises 13 residues. The V gene lost 6 bases and the J gene lost 8 bases, with 16 bases spanning the gap. For the CDR3, the DNA is TGCAGCGTCCAACGGGACATAGGGGAAAAACTGTTTTTT. It encodes CSVQRDIGEKLFF.

The V call is TRBV19, the J call TRBJ1-2, with a possible D match to TRBD1 (5 bases). V was shortened by 3 bases and J by 4 bases, with 12 bases between the two germline ends. This CDR3 spans 14 amino acids. Germline V gene sequence: CDR1 LNHDA, CDR2 SQIVND (reference sequence). In DNA form, the CDR3 reads TGTGCCAGTAGTATCAGGGTAATAACCTATGGCTACACCTTC. It yields the protein CASSIRVITYGYTF.

The rearrangement uses TRBV27 and TRBJ1-1; D ambiguous. Between the trimmed V and J ends, which lost 0 bases and 3 bases, there was a span of 11 bases. Germline CDR1 and CDR2: MNHEY and SMNVEV (reference sequence). The CDR3 length is 15 residues. CDR3 nucleotide sequence: TGTGCCAGCAGTTTATCAGGGAGTGAGCACACTGAAGCTTTCTTT. As protein: CASSLSGSEHTEAFF.

The chain combines TRBV7-2 with TRBJ2-1, with 7 bases aligning to TRBD2. The CDR3 length is 15 residues. With V trimmed by 5 bases and J by 8 bases, 12 bases remained unmatched. Germline lookup yields CDR1 SGHTA and CDR2 FQGNSA. This CDR3 reads CASSHETGGRDEQFF. CDR3 sequence (DNA): TGTGCCAGCAGCCACGAAACGGGAGGAAGGGATGAGCAGTTCTTC.

V usage is TRBV7-2 and J usage is TRBJ2-2; D gene uncertain. The CDR3 covers 16 residues. Between the trimmed V and J ends, which lost 4 bases and 6 bases, there was a span of 18 bases. Germline lookup yields CDR1 SGHTA and CDR2 FQGNSA. The CDR3 loop is CASSSLLIGMAGELFF. The CDR3 DNA is TGTGCCAGCAGCTCCCTCCTTATCGGTATGGCCGGGGAGCTGTTTTTT.

This clone showed up just once. The chain joins TRBV27 to TRBJ1-1, with no clear D. V lost 0 bases, J lost 8 bases, and 10 bases lay in between. Germline V CDR1 and CDR2: MNHEY, SMNVEV (reference sequence). The CDR3 sequence is 13 residues long. The CDR3 protein is CASSLSTVAEAFF. For the CDR3, the DNA is TGTGCCAGCAGTTTATCCACAGTGGCCGAAGCTTTCTTT.

The chain joins TRBV11-2 to TRBJ2-2, with 7 bases lining up with TRBD2. Germline V gives CDR1 SGHAT, CDR2 FQNNGV. This CDR3 is 14 amino acids long. The V and J ends lost 2 bases and 6 bases, in that order; junction bases with no gene match: 3. CDR3 DNA sequence: TGTGCCAGCAGCTTACCCCGGGAGGCCGGGGAGCTGTTTTTT. Encoded protein: CASSLPREAGELFF. The full variable domain, in which reference TRBV11-2 and TRBJ2-2 provide the parts outside the CDR3, is EAGVAQSPRYKIIEKRQSVAFWCNPISGHATLYWYQQILGQGPKLLIQFQNNGVVDDSQLPKDRFSAERLKGVDSTLKIQPAKLEDSAVYLCASSLPREAGELFFGEGSRLTVL.

The gene calls are TRBV19 and TRBJ1-5; the match to TRBD1 covers 8 bases. The CDR3 extends over 17 amino acids. Germline V gene data show CDR1 as LNHDA and CDR2 as SQIVND (reference sequence). J was trimmed by 6 bases and V by 7 bases; bases with no gene match: 17. This CDR3 reads CASTSQGGGSYLQPQHF. CDR3 nucleotides: TGTGCCAGTACCTCACAGGGGGGCGGTAGTTACCTTCAGCCCCAGCATTTT.

The chain has TRBV19 and TRBJ1-5; D is perhaps TRBD1 (5 bases). Trimming removed 6 bases at V and 3 bases at J, with 9 bases between. The germline V gene encodes CDR1 LNHDA and CDR2 SQIVND (reference sequence). The CDR3 is 13 residues long. This chain's CDR3 is CASRRQTNQPQHF. CDR3 nucleotide sequence: TGTGCCAGTAGACGACAGACCAATCAGCCCCAGCATTTT.

This clone occurred once. J is TRBJ1-2 and V is TRBV5-4; 7 bases line up with TRBD1. The germline gives CDR1 SGHNT, CDR2 YYREEE (reference sequence). The V segment lost 4 bases and the J segment 8 bases; nucleotides outside the gene matches: 11. The CDR3 is made up of 14 amino acids. The CDR3 DNA follows: TGTGCCAGCAGCCTCGACAGGGTTTCCATCGGCTACACCTTC. This gives the protein CASSLDRVSIGYTF.

The genes are TRBV28 and TRBJ1-6, with D possibly being TRBD1 (5 bases). This CDR3 contains 15 residues. CDR1 is MDHEN, CDR2 SYDVKM, per germline. The V and J ends lost 8 bases and 7 bases respectively, with 18 bases between them. The CDR3 nucleotides read TGTGCCAGCCGAAACCTCAGACAGACAAATTCACCCCTCCACTTT. Translated, it gives CASRNLRQTNSPLHF.

This sequence joins TRBV3-1 (or the pseudogene TRBV3-2) and TRBJ2-1; tentatively, D is TRBD1 (7 bases). V dropped 4 bases and J dropped 7 bases, with 17 bases sitting between them. Per germline, CDR1 LGHDT and CDR2 YNNKEL (reference sequence). This CDR3 contains 15 residues. CDR3 protein: CASSPSMEGANEQFF. The CDR3 DNA sequence: TGTGCCAGCAGCCCCTCGATGGAGGGGGCTAATGAGCAGTTCTTC.

This chain connects TRBV30 to TRBJ1-2; D may be TRBD1 (6 bases). V shed 0 bases and J shed 8 bases, with 10 bases lying between them. The CDR3 has 12 residues. CDR1 GTSNPN and CDR2 SVGIG come from the germline V gene (reference sequence). The CDR3 nucleotides are TGTGCCTGGAGTGTAGCAGGGGAGGGCTACACCTTC. This gives the protein CAWSVAGEGYTF.

The chain links TRBV30 to TRBJ2-7, with D possibly being TRBD1 (6 bases). The V end lost 1 base, the J end lost 3 bases, and 10 bases lay between the germline ends. This CDR3 region has 13 residues. Germline values: CDR1 GTSNPN, CDR2 SVGIG (reference sequence). The chain's CDR3 is CAWSAGVHYEQYF. In DNA, the CDR3 is TGTGCCTGGAGTGCAGGGGTTCACTACGAGCAGTACTTC.

The chain joins TRBV12-3 or TRBV12-4 to TRBJ1-2; D is uncertain. This CDR3 spans 12 amino acids. Trimming left V 10 bases short and J 1 base short, with 10 bases between. DNA for the CDR3: TGTGCCATCTCGAGGGATAACTATGGCTACACCTTC. Encoded protein: CAISRDNYGYTF.

As to this clone: The same CDR3 can be traced to other DNA sequences in this sample. The rearrangement links TRBV30 to TRBJ1-1; D unclear. The CDR3 contains 11 residues. The V gene's germline CDR1 is GTSNPN and CDR2 SVGIG (reference sequence). V lost 3 bases and J 3 bases, leaving 5 bases between the germline ends. The CDR3 coding sequence is TGTGCCTGGAGATCGGACACTGAAGCTTTCTTT. Residues: CAWRSDTEAFF.

The rearrangement uses TRBV28 and TRBJ1-1; TRBD1 matches at 7 bases. This CDR3 region has 14 residues. Germline lookup yields CDR1 MDHEN and CDR2 SYDVKM. V lost 3 bases to trimming and J lost 6 bases; unmatched junction nucleotides: 7. The CDR3 DNA reads as TGTGCCAGCAGTTTCCACAGGGGTGTTGCTGAAGCTTTCTTT. This gives the protein CASSFHRGVAEAFF.

The gene calls are TRBV6-5 and TRBJ2-1; D is ambiguous. The CDR3 covers 11 residues. V was clipped by 5 bases and J by 9 bases, with 8 bases between them. Germline-derived CDR1 and CDR2 are MNHEY and SVGAGI. DNA for the CDR3: TGTGCCAGCAGTACGGTTGGTGAGCAGTTCTTC. Translated, it gives CASSTVGEQFF.

V and J are TRBV10-3 and TRBJ1-1; 7 bases agree with TRBD1. The V and J ends lost 6 bases and 5 bases, in that order; junction bases with no gene match: 3. Germline CDR1 reads ENHRY; CDR2 reads SYGVKD. The CDR3 covers 12 residues. CDR3 amino acids: CAIRDRSTEAFF. The CDR3 DNA is TGTGCCATCAGGGACAGGTCTACTGAAGCTTTCTTT.

The rearrangement uses TRBV28 and TRBJ1-2; 7 bases fit TRBD1. The V gene's germline CDR1 is MDHEN and CDR2 SYDVKM. The CDR3 has 16 amino acids. V shed 4 bases, J shed 8 bases, and the junction held 16 bases outside the gene matches. In DNA form, the CDR3 reads TGTGCCAGCAGTTCCATACCTCCAACGGACAGGATGGGCTACACCTTC. It encodes CASSSIPPTDRMGYTF.

This rearrangement joins TRBV15 to TRBJ2-2; D may be TRBD1 (6 bases). Trimming stripped 5 bases from V and 0 bases from J, with 10 bases between. This CDR3 is 15 amino acids long. Germline V gene data show CDR1 as LNHNV and CDR2 as YYDKDF (reference sequence). The CDR3 loop is CATSGRDTNTGELFF. In DNA form, the CDR3 reads TGTGCCACCAGCGGACGGGACACGAACACCGGGGAGCTGTTTTTT.